Each of the 21 T cell receptor beta chains below was sequenced from the same sample in a study of T cell repertoires in cytomegalovirus infection. The antigens for these receptors are not known. TCRdb processed the reads anew with MiXCR; each CDR3 protein has one entry. The sample includes approximately 990,000 distinct CDR3 sequences, around 30% seen only once; the top ten take around 15%. Sequences were derived from cultured CD8+ T cells from PBMCs, sampled from culture after CMV antigen stimulation. These receptor sequences come from a human donor in good health (CMV status not recorded). Some clones in this sample may be carry-over from other donors' samples.

This sequence joins TRBV12-3 or TRBV12-4 and TRBJ1-5, with 8 bases fitting TRBD1. The CDR3 length is 16 residues. V shed 4 bases and J 0 bases; nucleotides not matched to a gene: 5. DNA for the CDR3: TGTGCCAGCAGTTCAGGGGGCCCCTATAGCAATCAGCCCCAGCATTTT. Translated: CASSSGGPYSNQPQHF.

This clonotype occurred a few times. The chain combines TRBV5-6 with TRBJ2-7, with 7 bases identical to TRBD1. Germline V gives CDR1 SGHDT, CDR2 YYEEEE. V lost 0 bases and J lost 4; bases outside the gene matches: 4. CDR3 length: 14 amino acids. The CDR3 here is CASSLDRGVYEQYF. The CDR3 DNA reads as TGTGCCAGCAGCTTGGACAGGGGAGTTTACGAGCAGTACTTC.

The chain carries TRBV5-5 and TRBJ2-5; TRBD1 might be the D (6 bases). The CDR3 extends over 14 amino acids. V lost 4 bases to trimming and J lost 2 bases, with 12 bases between them. Germline CDR1 is SGHKS and CDR2 is YYEKEE (reference sequence). CDR3 region: CASSVRQEQETQYF. The CDR3, as DNA: TGTGCCAGCAGCGTCCGACAGGAACAAGAGACCCAGTACTTC.

This clonotype was found a few times. The rearrangement joins TRBV7-9 to TRBJ2-2, with D perhaps TRBD1 (5 bases). The CDR3 spans 15 residues. With 5 bases removed from V and 6 bases from J, the gap between germline ends came to 16 bases. Germline loops: CDR1 SEHNR, CDR2 FQNEAQ (reference sequence). This CDR3 is CASSPRQIASGELFF. CDR3 DNA sequence: TGTGCCAGCAGCCCGAGACAGATAGCATCCGGGGAGCTGTTTTTT.

This clonotype occurred a few times. The rearrangement links TRBV4-1 to TRBJ1-3, with 10 positions matching TRBD1. Germline loops: CDR1 MGHRA, CDR2 YSYEKL. CDR3 length: 15 amino acids. Trimming took 1 base from V and 5 from J; bases not matched to a gene: 2. The CDR3 reads CASSQGQGARNTIYF. The DNA for the CDR3 is TGCGCCAGCAGCCAAGGACAGGGGGCGAGAAACACCATATATTTT.

This sequence joins TRBV6-1 and TRBJ1-1; no reliable D call. V lost 5 bases and J 1 base, leaving 11 bases between the germline ends. Per germline, CDR1 MNHNS and CDR2 SASEGT. The CDR3 sequence is 14 residues long. The CDR3: CASSKTSQNTEAFF. The CDR3 DNA is TGTGCCAGCAGTAAAACATCCCAGAACACTGAAGCTTTCTTT.

The table lists this clonotype with a few counts. The V gene is TRBV2, the J gene TRBJ1-2; D possibly corresponds to TRBD1 (5 bases). Germline CDR1 is SNHLY and CDR2 is FYNNEI. Trimming stripped 11 bases from V and 2 bases from J, with 21 bases between. The CDR3 runs to 15 residues. CDR3 nucleotide sequence: TGTGCCGTTCCGTCCAGGGAAGCCCTAAACTATGGCTACACCTTC. Translating it yields CAVPSREALNYGYTF.

Regarding this clonotype: Compared with germline, one end of the junction differs, possibly owing to a read error. The chain links TRBV5-3 to TRBJ2-2, with D unresolved. TRBV5-3 is an ORF, and what it does is uncertain. The CDR3 loop spans 15 amino acids. In DNA form, the CDR3 reads TGTGCCAGCAGCTCTCAGCTGATCCGAACCGGGGAGCTGTTTTTT. This gives the protein CASSSQLIRTGELFF.

This clonotype was recorded at least ten times. The gene calls are TRBV7-8 and TRBJ2-7; the D gene is possibly TRBD2 (5 bases). The germline V gene has CDR1 SGHVS and CDR2 FQNEAQ. V lost 6 bases and J 0 bases, leaving 15 bases between the germline ends. This CDR3 has 15 amino acids. This chain's CDR3 is CASSPRFGDSYEQYF. CDR3 bases: TGTGCCAGCAGTCCCCGGTTCGGGGACTCCTACGAGCAGTACTTC.

The chain carries TRBV7-6 and TRBJ2-2; D call uncertain. CDR3 size: 14 residues. The V and J ends lost 5 bases and 0 bases respectively, with 7 bases between them. Germline lookup yields CDR1 SGHVS and CDR2 FNYEAQ. CDR3 coding DNA: TGTGCCAGCAGCCGAGTAACGAACACCGGGGAGCTGTTTTTT. Translated, it gives CASSRVTNTGELFF.

The sample holds a few counts of this clonotype. The V and J genes are TRBV6-5 and TRBJ1-6, with D unclear. V dropped 2 bases and J dropped 5 bases, with 16 bases sitting between them. In germline, CDR1 is MNHEY, CDR2 SVGAGI. The CDR3 consists of 17 residues. CDR3 DNA: TGTGCCAGCAGTTACGGAAACTGGGTCCTGGATAATTCACCCCTCCACTTT. It specifies CASSYGNWVLDNSPLHF.

In DNA form, the CDR3 reads TGCGCCAGCAGCTTTAGGCCCGAACAAGAGACCCAGTACTTC. It yields the protein CASSFRPEQETQYF. The chain couples TRBV5-1 to TRBJ2-5; no clear D. CDR3 length: 14 amino acids. V lost 2 bases, J lost 2 bases, and 10 bases lay in between. From germline, CDR1 is SGHRS and CDR2 YFSETQ.

The J gene is TRBJ2-1, the V gene TRBV4-2, with 7 bases matching TRBD2. This CDR3 region has 16 residues. CDR1 and CDR2 from the germline V gene are LGHNA and YNFKEQ. V lost 0 bases to trimming and J lost 6 bases; unmatched junction nucleotides: 8. The CDR3 nucleotides are TGTGCCAGCAGCCAAGATCGAGCGGGGAAACCCAATGAGCAGTTCTTC. Translating gives CASSQDRAGKPNEQFF.

This clonotype was detected a few times. The chain couples TRBV14 to TRBJ2-7, with D perhaps assigned TRBD1 or TRBD2 (6 bases each). Looked up from germline, CDR1 is SGHDN and CDR2 is FVKESK. CDR3 length equals 14 residues. Trimming pared 0 bases from V and 3 bases from J, leaving 9 bases between. The CDR3 reads CASSQEEGGYEQYF. CDR3 DNA: TGTGCCAGCAGCCAAGAGGAGGGGGGCTACGAGCAGTACTTC.

This clonotype appeared a few times. The chain combines TRBV6-1 with TRBJ2-3; D is possibly TRBD2 (6 bases). V lost 6 bases and J lost 8, with 21 bases in between. Germline CDR1 and CDR2: MNHNS and SASEGT. CDR3 length: 15 amino acids. CDR3 in amino acids: CASRPQASAPTTQYF. The CDR3 DNA follows: TGTGCCAGCAGACCCCAGGCTAGCGCCCCAACTACGCAGTATTTT.

This clonotype was detected ten times or more. The CDR3 protein is CASSGRQGTYNEQFF. The CDR3 region has the DNA TGTGCCAGCAGCGGCCGACAGGGAACCTACAATGAGCAGTTCTTC. This chain links TRBV7-8 with TRBJ2-1; 7 bases fit TRBD1. V shed 5 bases, J shed 2 bases, and the junction held 6 bases outside the gene matches. CDR1 and CDR2 from the germline V gene are SGHVS and FQNEAQ. The CDR3 contains 15 residues.

The sample holds a few counts of this clonotype. The genes are TRBV15 and TRBJ2-3, with D possibly TRBD2 on 6 matching bases. This CDR3 has 14 residues. Trimming took 1 base from V and 6 from J, leaving 11 bases between them. Germline V gene lookup returns CDR1 LNHNV and CDR2 YYDKDF (reference sequence). Here the CDR3 DNA reads TGTGCCACCAGCAGAGTCGGGGGAGCCGATACGCAGTATTTT. This codes for CATSRVGGADTQYF.

The CDR3 region is CASSISGGRELFF. The CDR3 region has the DNA TGTGCCAGTAGTATTTCGGGCGGCCGGGAGCTGTTTTTT. This chain connects TRBV19 to TRBJ2-2; no definite D call. Germline V CDR1 and CDR2: LNHDA, SQIVND (reference sequence). Trimming left V 3 bases short and J 9 bases short, with 11 bases between. CDR3 length: 13 residues.

This clonotype was seen more than once but under ten times. J is TRBJ1-3 and V is TRBV4-1; tentative D call: TRBD1 (5 bases). The V gene lost 1 base and the J gene lost 0 bases, with 7 bases spanning the gap. Germline CDR1 reads MGHRA; CDR2 reads YSYEKL. The CDR3 spans 15 residues. In nucleotides, the CDR3 is TGCGCCAGCAGCCAAGCCGGGGGCTCTGGAAACACCATATATTTT. Residues: CASSQAGGSGNTIYF.

The chain links TRBV27 to TRBJ2-1, with unresolved D. This CDR3 is 13 amino acids long. Germline CDR1 MNHEY, CDR2 SMNVEV (reference sequence). V lost 6 bases and J 6 bases, leaving 12 bases between the germline ends. The chain's CDR3 is CASSPPRANEQFF. DNA for the CDR3: TGTGCCAGCAGCCCACCCCGGGCCAATGAGCAGTTCTTC.

This clonotype was seen only a few times. Its ends do not fully match the called genes, so a read error is possible. The chain has TRBV7-8 and TRBJ1-2; D gene unclear. The germline gives CDR1 SGHVS, CDR2 FQNEAQ. The CDR3 contains 11 residues. The CDR3 protein is CASSLAKTAIF. As DNA, the CDR3 is TGTGCCAGCAGCTTAGCGAAAACAGCGATCTTC.